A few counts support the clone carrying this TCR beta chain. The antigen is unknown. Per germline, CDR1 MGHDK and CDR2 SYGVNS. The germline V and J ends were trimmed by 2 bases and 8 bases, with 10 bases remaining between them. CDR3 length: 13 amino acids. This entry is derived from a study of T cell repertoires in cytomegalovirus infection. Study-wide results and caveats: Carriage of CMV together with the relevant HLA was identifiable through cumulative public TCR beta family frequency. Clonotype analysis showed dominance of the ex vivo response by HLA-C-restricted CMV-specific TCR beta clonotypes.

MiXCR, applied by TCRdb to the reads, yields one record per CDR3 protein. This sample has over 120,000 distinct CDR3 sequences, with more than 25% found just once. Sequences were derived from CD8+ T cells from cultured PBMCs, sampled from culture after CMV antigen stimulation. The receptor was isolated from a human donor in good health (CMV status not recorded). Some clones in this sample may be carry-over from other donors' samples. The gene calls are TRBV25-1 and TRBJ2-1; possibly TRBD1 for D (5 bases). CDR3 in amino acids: CASSEGRDYEQFF. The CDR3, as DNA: TGTGCCAGCAGTGAAGGCAGGGATTATGAGCAGTTCTTC.